The 17 T cell receptor beta chains below were found in one sample sequenced in a study of blood T cell repertoires in COVID-19. Sequencing was performed with immunoSEQ multiplex PCR; in TCRdb, only in-frame clones are kept and a portion is missing. This table holds roughly 68,000 clones, approximately 86% found once. Sequenced input: peripheral blood. These receptors came from a man older than 75 with active COVID-19.

The rearrangement joins TRBV7-8 to TRBJ2-7; 8 nucleotides match TRBD1. The CDR3 covers 15 residues. Germline V gene lookup returns CDR1 SGHVS and CDR2 FQNEAQ. The junction had 13 bases not matched to a gene; V was cut back by 5 bases and J by 7 bases. The CDR3 region has the DNA TGTGCCAGCAGCATAGGGACAGGTGGATTCGATGAGCAGTACTTC. Translated: CASSIGTGGFDEQYF.

This chain joins TRBV5-1 and TRBJ2-7; TRBD1 is a possible D gene (6 bases). V lost 4 bases to trimming and J lost 6 bases, with 14 bases between them. Germline CDR1 and CDR2: SGHRS and YFSETQ. The CDR3 is made up of 13 amino acids. CDR3 sequence reads: CASSATGSGEQYF. The CDR3 nucleotides are TGCGCCAGCAGCGCCACAGGGTCTGGCGAGCAGTACTTC.

The chain is built from TRBV24-1 and TRBJ2-3; 9 positions agree with TRBD1. The germline V gene has CDR1 KGHDR and CDR2 SFDVKD. The V gene end was trimmed by 1 base and the J gene end by 2 bases; junction bases not matched to a gene: 15. This CDR3 spans 20 amino acids. CDR3 coding DNA: TGTGCCACCAGTGATTTCGGCGGGACAGGGCCTGCGGGCATCACAGATACGCAGTATTTT. As protein: CATSDFGGTGPAGITDTQYF.

CDR3 DNA sequence: TGTGCCAGCACCCTGAGGAGGGGTTCACCCCTCCACTTT. Amino acids: CASTLRRGSPLHF. This rearrangement joins TRBV5-4 to TRBJ1-6; D is possibly TRBD1 (5 bases). Looked up from germline, CDR1 is SGHNT and CDR2 is YYREEE (reference sequence). The CDR3 is 13 amino acids. The ends were cut back, 6 bases at V and 9 bases at J, with 13 bases in the middle.

The chain has TRBV7-2 and TRBJ2-2; TRBD2 agrees at 8 bases. V dropped 4 bases and J dropped 7; count of bases not matched to a gene: 11. Per germline, CDR1 SGHTA and CDR2 FQGNSA. CDR3 length: 16 residues. CDR3 DNA: TGTGCCAGCAGCTGGGAGCGGGGGACACTCGGCGGGGAGCTGTTTTTT. It translates to CASSWERGTLGGELFF.

The CDR3 sequence: CSVLTGNTEAFF. The CDR3 DNA reads TGCAGCGTCTTGACAGGGAACACTGAAGCTTTCTTT. The J gene is TRBJ1-1, the V gene TRBV29-1; possible D gene TRBD1, 6 bases. CDR1 and CDR2 (germline): SQVTM, ANQGSEA. The CDR3 length is 12 residues. Deletions cut 6 bases from V and 1 base from J, with 9 bases between.

The rearrangement joins TRBV3-1 (or the pseudogene TRBV3-2) to TRBJ2-5; 7 positions agree with TRBD2. Germline loops: CDR1 LGHDT, CDR2 YNNKEL (reference sequence). There are 14 residues in the CDR3. V lost 0 bases and J lost 5; bases outside the gene matches: 3. The CDR3 DNA follows: TGTGCCAGCAGCCAAGATTGGGGGGGGGAGACCCAGTACTTC. Its protein product is CASSQDWGGETQYF.

The V and J genes are TRBV28 and TRBJ1-5; 7 positions agree with TRBD1. Germline V gives CDR1 MDHEN, CDR2 SYDVKM. CDR3 length: 14 residues. Trimming removed 7 bases from V and 6 bases from J; junction bases left unmatched: 9. The CDR3 reads CASNLGGSVQPQHF. CDR3 coding DNA: TGTGCCAGCAACCTAGGGGGCAGCGTTCAGCCCCAGCATTTT. The full variable domain, completed using reference TRBV28 and TRBJ1-5, is DVKVTQSSRYLVKRTGEKVFLECVQDMDHENMFWYRQDPGLGLRLIYFSYDVKMKEKGDIPEGYSVSREKKERFSLILESASTNQTSMYLCASNLGGSVQPQHFGDGTRLSIL.

In DNA form, the CDR3 reads TGCAGCGTTGAAGGAGGGCCCTATGGCTACACCTTC. It is translated as CSVEGGPYGYTF. V usage is TRBV29-1 and J usage is TRBJ1-2; no definite D call. CDR1 is SQVTM, CDR2 ANQGSEA, per germline. Trimming pared 1 base from V and 4 bases from J, leaving 7 bases between. The CDR3 is 12 amino acids. Complete variable domain (other parts from reference TRBV29-1 and TRBJ1-2): SAVISQKPSRDICQRGTSLTIQCQVDSQVTMMFWYRQQPGQSLTLIATANQGSEATYESGFVIDKFPISRPNLTFSTLTVSNMSPEDSSIYLCSVEGGPYGYTFGSGTRLTVV.

The rearrangement joins TRBV19 to TRBJ1-6; D is possibly TRBD1 (6 bases). The CDR3 sequence is 14 residues long. V lost 5 bases and J lost 7, with 12 bases in between. Germline assignment: CDR1 LNHDA and CDR2 SQIVND (reference sequence). CDR3: CASSPQGKNSPLHF. CDR3 coding DNA: TGTGCCAGTAGTCCCCAGGGGAAGAATTCACCCCTCCACTTT.

This chain links TRBV10-3 with TRBJ1-5, with a weak D call TRBD1 (6 bases). The V end was cut by 0 bases, the J end by 5 bases, with 11 bases between. This CDR3 contains 15 residues. The germline CDR1 and CDR2 sequences are ENHRY and SYGVKD. The CDR3 DNA sequence: TGTGCCATCAGTGAGTCTGGGGGGGCAGATCAGCCCCAGCATTTT. The encoded protein is CAISESGGADQPQHF.

The chain joins TRBV5-1 to TRBJ2-5; D gene ambiguous. This CDR3 has 15 residues. From germline, CDR1 is SGHRS and CDR2 YFSETQ. The V and J ends lost 1 base and 1 base respectively, with 11 bases between them. DNA for the CDR3: TGCGCCAGCAGCTTGACCCCCGGGTTCCAAGAGACCCAGTACTTC. Amino acid sequence: CASSLTPGFQETQYF.

A few counts support this clone. The rearrangement uses TRBV4-1 and TRBJ1-6; 9 bases are a match to TRBD1. The CDR3 is made up of 15 amino acids. The V and J ends lost 1 base and 7 bases, in that order; junction bases with no gene match: 2. Germline V gene data show CDR1 as MGHRA and CDR2 as YSYEKL. CDR3 residues: CASSQVTGGNSPLHF. The CDR3 DNA follows: TGCGCCAGCAGCCAAGTGACAGGGGGAAATTCACCCCTCCACTTT.

The rearrangement joins TRBV4-2 to TRBJ2-5; 7 bases match TRBD2. Germline CDR1 and CDR2: LGHNA and YNFKEQ. The CDR3 consists of 15 residues. V dropped 0 bases and J dropped 2; count of bases not matched to a gene: 3. The CDR3 here is CASSQEAGIQETQYF. The CDR3 DNA is TGTGCCAGCAGCCAAGAAGCGGGAATACAAGAGACCCAGTACTTC.

The J gene is TRBJ1-6, the V gene TRBV7-8; the D gene is possibly TRBD1 (5 bases). Germline loops: CDR1 SGHVS, CDR2 FQNEAQ. Deletions cut 1 base from V and 0 bases from J, with 16 bases between. The CDR3 runs to 19 residues. The CDR3 DNA is TGTGCCAGCAGCTTAGATGGAGACAGCTCTCGCTCCTATAATTCACCCCTCCACTTT. This gives the protein CASSLDGDSSRSYNSPLHF.

This rearrangement joins TRBV6-6 to TRBJ2-5; D remains unclear. CDR3 size: 11 residues. The V gene lost 6 bases and the J gene lost 5 bases, with 7 bases spanning the gap. Germline V gene sequence: CDR1 MNHNY, CDR2 SVGAGI (reference sequence). CDR3 residues: CASSFGETQYF. The CDR3 bases are TGTGCCAGCAGCTTCGGGGAGACCCAGTACTTC.

J is TRBJ2-5 and V is TRBV7-9; D not certain. This CDR3 region has 13 residues. V lost 5 bases and J 8 bases, leaving 15 bases between the germline ends. Germline lookup yields CDR1 SEHNR and CDR2 FQNEAQ (reference sequence). CDR3 sequence: CASSPGQKRTQYF. The CDR3 DNA reads TGTGCCAGCAGCCCAGGCCAGAAGAGAACCCAGTACTTC. The full variable domain, completed using reference TRBV7-9 and TRBJ2-5, is DTGVSQNPRHKITKRGQNVTFRCDPISEHNRLYWYRQTLGQGPEFLTYFQNEAQLEKSRLLSDRFSAERPKGSFSTLEIQRTEQGDSAMYLCASSPGQKRTQYFGPGTRLLVL.